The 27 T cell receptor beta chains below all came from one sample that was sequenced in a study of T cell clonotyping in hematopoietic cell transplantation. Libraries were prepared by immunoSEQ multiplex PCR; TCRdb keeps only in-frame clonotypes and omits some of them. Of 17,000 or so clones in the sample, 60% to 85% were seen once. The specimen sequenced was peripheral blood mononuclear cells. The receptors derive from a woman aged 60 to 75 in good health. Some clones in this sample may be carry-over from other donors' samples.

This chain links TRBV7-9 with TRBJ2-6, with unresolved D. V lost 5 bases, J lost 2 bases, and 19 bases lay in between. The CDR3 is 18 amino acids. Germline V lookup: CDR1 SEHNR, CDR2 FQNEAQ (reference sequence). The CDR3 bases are TGTGCCAGCAGCCCCATGCAAGGCAGTCCCGCTGGGGCCAACGTCCTGACTTTC. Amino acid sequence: CASSPMQGSPAGANVLTF.

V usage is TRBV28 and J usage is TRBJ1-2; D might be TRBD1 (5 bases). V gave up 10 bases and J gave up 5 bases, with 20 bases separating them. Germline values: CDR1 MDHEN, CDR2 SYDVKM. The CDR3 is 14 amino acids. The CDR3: CATIDKTDSYGYTF. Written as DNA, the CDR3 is TGTGCCACCATAGATAAGACAGACTCTTATGGCTACACCTTC.

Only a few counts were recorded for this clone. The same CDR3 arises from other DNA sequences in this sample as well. The CDR3: CASSERGHQETQYF. The CDR3 nucleotides are TGTGCCAGCAGTGAACGGGGTCACCAAGAGACCCAGTACTTC. The V and J genes are TRBV25-1 and TRBJ2-5, with a possible D match to TRBD2 (5 bases). Germline CDR1 reads MGHDK; CDR2 reads SYGVNS. CDR3 length: 14 amino acids. V was trimmed by 2 bases and J by 0 bases, leaving 7 bases between them.

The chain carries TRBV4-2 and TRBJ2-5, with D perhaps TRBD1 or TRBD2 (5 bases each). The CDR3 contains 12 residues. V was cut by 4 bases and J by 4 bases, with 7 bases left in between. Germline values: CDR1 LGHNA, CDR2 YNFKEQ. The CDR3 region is CASSRDGETQYF. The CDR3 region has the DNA TGTGCCAGCAGCCGGGACGGAGAGACCCAGTACTTC.

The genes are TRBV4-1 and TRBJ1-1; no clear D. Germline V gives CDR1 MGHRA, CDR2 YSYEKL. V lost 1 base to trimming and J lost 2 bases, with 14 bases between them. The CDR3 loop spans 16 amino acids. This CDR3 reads CASSQGFRGINTEAFF. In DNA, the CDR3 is TGCGCCAGCAGCCAAGGATTCAGAGGGATTAACACTGAAGCTTTCTTT.

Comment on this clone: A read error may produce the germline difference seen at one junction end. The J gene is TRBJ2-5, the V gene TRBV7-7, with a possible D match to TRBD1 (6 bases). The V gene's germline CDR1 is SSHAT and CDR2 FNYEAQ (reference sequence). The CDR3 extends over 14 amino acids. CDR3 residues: CASSFHGTQETQYF. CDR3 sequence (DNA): TGTGCTAGCAGCTTCCATGGGACACAAGAGACCCAGTACTTC.

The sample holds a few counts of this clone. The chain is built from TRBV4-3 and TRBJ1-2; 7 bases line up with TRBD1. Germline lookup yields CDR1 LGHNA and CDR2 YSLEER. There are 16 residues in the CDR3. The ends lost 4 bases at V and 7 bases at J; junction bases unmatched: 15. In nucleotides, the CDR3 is TGCGCCAGCAGCCGATCAGACAGGGCCCGGTTTGGTGGCTACACCTTC. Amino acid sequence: CASSRSDRARFGGYTF.

This CDR3 is CASSYSGGVAYGYTF. CDR3 DNA: TGTGCCAGCAGTTACTCGGGTGGGGTTGCATATGGCTACACCTTC. V usage is TRBV6-5 and J usage is TRBJ1-2; no firm D call. Between the trimmed V and J ends, which lost 0 bases and 5 bases, there was a span of 13 bases. Per germline, CDR1 MNHEY and CDR2 SVGAGI. CDR3 length: 15 residues.

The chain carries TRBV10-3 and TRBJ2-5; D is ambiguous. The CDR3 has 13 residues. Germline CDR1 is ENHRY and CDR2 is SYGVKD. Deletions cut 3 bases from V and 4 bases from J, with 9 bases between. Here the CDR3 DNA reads TGTGCCATCAGTGAAGTAGGCGGAGAGACCCAGTACTTC. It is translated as CAISEVGGETQYF.

The CDR3 DNA follows: TGTGCCAGCACCTTGGGGACAGGGGTGGCTAATGAAAAACTGTTTTTT. It yields the protein CASTLGTGVANEKLFF. The chain recombines TRBV28 with TRBJ1-4; 10 bases line up with TRBD1. Trimming at V came to 7 bases and at J to 3 bases, leaving 8 bases not matched to a gene. The CDR3 is 16 residues long. Per germline, CDR1 MDHEN and CDR2 SYDVKM.

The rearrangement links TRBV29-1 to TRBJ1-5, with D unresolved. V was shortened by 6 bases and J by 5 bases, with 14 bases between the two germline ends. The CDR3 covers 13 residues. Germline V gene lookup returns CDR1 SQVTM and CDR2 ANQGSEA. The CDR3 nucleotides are TGCAGCGTGGAAATTGGCCCGTATCAGCCCCAGCATTTT. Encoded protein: CSVEIGPYQPQHF.

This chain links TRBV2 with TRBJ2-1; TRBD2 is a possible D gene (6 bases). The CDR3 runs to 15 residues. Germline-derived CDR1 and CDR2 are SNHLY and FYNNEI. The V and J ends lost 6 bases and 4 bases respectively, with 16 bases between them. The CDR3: CASRGTGFGYNEQFF. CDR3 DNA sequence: TGTGCCAGCAGGGGGACTGGTTTTGGGTACAATGAGCAGTTCTTC.

The DNA of the CDR3 is TGCAGCGTTGAGAGGGCCAACTACGAGCAGTACTTC. This codes for CSVERANYEQYF. The chain joins TRBV29-1 to TRBJ2-7; the D gene is possibly TRBD2 (5 bases). The germline gives CDR1 SQVTM, CDR2 ANQGSEA. This CDR3 region has 12 residues. Trimming left V 3 bases short and J 3 bases short, with 9 bases between.

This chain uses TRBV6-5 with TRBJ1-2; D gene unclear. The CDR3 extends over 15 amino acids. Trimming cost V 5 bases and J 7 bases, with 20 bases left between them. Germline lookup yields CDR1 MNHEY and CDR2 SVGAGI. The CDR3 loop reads CASSKPFSSAGGYTF. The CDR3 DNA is TGTGCCAGCAGTAAACCGTTTTCAAGTGCTGGTGGCTACACCTTC.

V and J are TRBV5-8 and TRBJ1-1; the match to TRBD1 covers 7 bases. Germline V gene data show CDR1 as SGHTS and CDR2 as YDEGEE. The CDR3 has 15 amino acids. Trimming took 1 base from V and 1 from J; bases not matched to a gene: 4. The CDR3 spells CASSLTGVTNTEAFF. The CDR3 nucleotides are TGTGCCAGCAGCTTGACAGGGGTTACGAACACTGAAGCTTTCTTT.

The CDR3 sequence is CASSLGRQCHYGYTF. CDR3 bases: TGTGCCAGCAGCTTAGGGAGACAGTGCCACTATGGCTACACCTTC. This sequence joins TRBV7-2 and TRBJ1-2, with D perhaps TRBD1 (5 bases). Deletions cut 1 base from V and 3 bases from J, with 12 bases between. CDR3 size: 15 residues. Germline CDR1 reads SGHTA; CDR2 reads FQGNSA. Based on the CDR3 plus reference TRBV7-2 and TRBJ1-2, the full variable domain is GAGVSQSPSNKVTEKGKDVELRCDPISGHTALYWYRQSLGQGLEFLIYFQGNSAPDKSGLPSDRFSAERTGGSVSTLTIQRTQQEDSAVYLCASSLGRQCHYGYTFGSGTRLTVV.

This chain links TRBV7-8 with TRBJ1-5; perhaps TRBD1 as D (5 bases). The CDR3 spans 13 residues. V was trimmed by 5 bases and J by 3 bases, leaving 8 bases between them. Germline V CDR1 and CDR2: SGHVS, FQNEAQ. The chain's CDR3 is CASSKTDNQPQHF. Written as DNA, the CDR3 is TGTGCCAGCAGCAAGACAGACAATCAGCCCCAGCATTTT.

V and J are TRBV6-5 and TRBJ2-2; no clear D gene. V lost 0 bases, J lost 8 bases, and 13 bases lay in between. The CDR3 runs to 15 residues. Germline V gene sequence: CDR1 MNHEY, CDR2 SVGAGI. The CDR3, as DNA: TGTGCCAGCAGTTACTCGCCAGCATATGCTGGGGAGCTGTTTTTT. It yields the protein CASSYSPAYAGELFF.

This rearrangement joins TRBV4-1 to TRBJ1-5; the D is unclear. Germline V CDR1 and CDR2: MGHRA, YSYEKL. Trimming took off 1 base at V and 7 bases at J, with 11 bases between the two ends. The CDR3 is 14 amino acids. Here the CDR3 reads CASSQGEAGQPQHF. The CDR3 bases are TGCGCCAGCAGCCAAGGGGAAGCCGGCCAGCCCCAGCATTTT.

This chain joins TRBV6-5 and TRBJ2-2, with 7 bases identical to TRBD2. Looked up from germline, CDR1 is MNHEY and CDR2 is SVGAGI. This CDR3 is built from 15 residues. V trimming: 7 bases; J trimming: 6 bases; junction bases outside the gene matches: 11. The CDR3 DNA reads TGTGCCAGCACCCCAGGACCAGGGAGGGCCGGGGAGCTGTTTTTT. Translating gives CASTPGPGRAGELFF.

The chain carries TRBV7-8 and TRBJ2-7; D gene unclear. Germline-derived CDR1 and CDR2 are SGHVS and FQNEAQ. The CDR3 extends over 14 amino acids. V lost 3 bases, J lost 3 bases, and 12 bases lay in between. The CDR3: CASSFFVVSYEQYF. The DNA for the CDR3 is TGTGCCAGCAGCTTCTTCGTGGTAAGCTACGAGCAGTACTTC.

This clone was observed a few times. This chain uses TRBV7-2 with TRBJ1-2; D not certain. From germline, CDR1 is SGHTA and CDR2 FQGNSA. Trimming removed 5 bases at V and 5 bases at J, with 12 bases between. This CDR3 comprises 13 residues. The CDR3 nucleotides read TGTGCCAGCAGCCTTGACGGATTTTATGGCTACACCTTC. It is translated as CASSLDGFYGYTF.

CDR3 residues: CASSPAGNEQFF. In nucleotides, the CDR3 is TGTGCCAGCAGTCCCGCAGGAAATGAGCAGTTCTTC. The chain carries TRBV6-6 and TRBJ2-1; no firm D call. V was trimmed by 5 bases and J by 7 bases, leaving 9 bases between them. The germline CDR1 and CDR2 sequences are MNHNY and SVGAGI (reference sequence). The CDR3 runs 12 residues.

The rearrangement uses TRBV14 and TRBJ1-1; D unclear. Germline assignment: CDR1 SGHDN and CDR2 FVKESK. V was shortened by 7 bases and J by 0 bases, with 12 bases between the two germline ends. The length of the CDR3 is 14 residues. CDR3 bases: TGTGCCAGCAACCCTCTGAGCATGAACACTGAAGCTTTCTTT. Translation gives CASNPLSMNTEAFF.

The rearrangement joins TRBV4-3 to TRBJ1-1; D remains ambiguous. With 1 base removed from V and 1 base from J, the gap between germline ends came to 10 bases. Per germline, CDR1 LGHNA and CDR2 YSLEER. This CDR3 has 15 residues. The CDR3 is CASSQVWASNTEAFF. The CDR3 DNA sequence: TGCGCCAGCAGCCAAGTGTGGGCTTCGAACACTGAAGCTTTCTTT.

Written as DNA, the CDR3 is TGTGCCCGAGGACAGGCCAGTAGCACAGATACGCAGTATTTT. Translation: CARGQASSTDTQYF. The chain joins TRBV30 to TRBJ2-3; the match to TRBD1 covers 7 bases. The CDR3 extends over 14 amino acids. V shed 8 bases and J 0 bases; nucleotides not matched to a gene: 8. Germline values: CDR1 GTSNPN, CDR2 SVGIG (reference sequence). The full variable domain, with the rest looked up from reference TRBV30 and TRBJ2-3, is SQTIHQWPATLVQPVGSPLSLECTVEGTSNPNLYWYRQAAGRGLQLLFYSVGIGQISSEVPQNLSASRPQDRQFILSSKKLLLSDSGFYLCARGQASSTDTQYFGPGTRLTVL.

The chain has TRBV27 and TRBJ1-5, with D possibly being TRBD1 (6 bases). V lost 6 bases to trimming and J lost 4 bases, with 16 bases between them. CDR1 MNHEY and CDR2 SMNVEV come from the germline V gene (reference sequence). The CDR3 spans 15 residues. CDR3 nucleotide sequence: TGTGCCAGCAGACAGGGACTCTCCTGGAATCAGCCCCAGCATTTT. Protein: CASRQGLSWNQPQHF.